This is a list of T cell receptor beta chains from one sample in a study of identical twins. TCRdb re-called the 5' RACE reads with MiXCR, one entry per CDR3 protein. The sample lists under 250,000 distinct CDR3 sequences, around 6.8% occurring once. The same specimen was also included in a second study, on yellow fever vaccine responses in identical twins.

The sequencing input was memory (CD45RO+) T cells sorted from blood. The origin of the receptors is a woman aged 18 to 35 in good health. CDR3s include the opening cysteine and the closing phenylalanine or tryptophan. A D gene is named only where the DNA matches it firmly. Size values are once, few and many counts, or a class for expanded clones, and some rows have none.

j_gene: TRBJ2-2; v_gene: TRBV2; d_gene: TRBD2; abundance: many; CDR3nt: TGTGCCAGCAGTGTTAGCGGGGGGATCGGGGAGCTGTTTTTT; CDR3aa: CASSVSGGIGELFF
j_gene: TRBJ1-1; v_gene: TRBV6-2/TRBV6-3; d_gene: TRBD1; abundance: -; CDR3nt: TGTGCCAGCAGTCCCCGGGACAGGCCTCAAACTGAAGCTTTCTTT; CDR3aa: CASSPRDRPQTEAFF
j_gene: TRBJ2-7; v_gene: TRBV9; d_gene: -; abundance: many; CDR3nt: TGTGCCAGCAGCGATAATATGTTATCCGAGCAGTACTTC; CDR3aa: CASSDNMLSEQYF
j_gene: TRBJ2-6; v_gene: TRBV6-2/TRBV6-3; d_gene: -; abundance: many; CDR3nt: TGTGCCAGCAGTTACGCGGACTCTGGGGCCAACGTCCTGACTTTC; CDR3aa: CASSYADSGANVLTF
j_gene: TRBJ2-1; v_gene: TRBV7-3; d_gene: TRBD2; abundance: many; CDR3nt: TGTGCCAGCAGCCCGACCGGGACTAGCGGGGTAGTACTGTTCTTC; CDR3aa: CASSPTGTSGVVLFF
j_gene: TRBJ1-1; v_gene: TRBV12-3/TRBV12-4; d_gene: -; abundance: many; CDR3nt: TGTGCCAGCAGTTCCCAGTCTCTGGCTGAAGCTTTCTTT; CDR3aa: CASSSQSLAEAFF
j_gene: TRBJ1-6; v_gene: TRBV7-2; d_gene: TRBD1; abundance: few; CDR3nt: TGTGCCAGCAGCAGAAGACAGGACAGGGCGAATTCACCCCTCCACTTT; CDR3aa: CASSRRQDRANSPLHF
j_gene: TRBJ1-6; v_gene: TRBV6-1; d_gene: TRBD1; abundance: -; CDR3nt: TGTGCCAGCAGACAAGGGACAGCGCTTAATTCACCCCTCCACTTT; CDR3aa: CASRQGTALNSPLHF
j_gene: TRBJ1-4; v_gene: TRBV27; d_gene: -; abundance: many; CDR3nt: TGTGCCAGCAGTTTAAGTTGGGCCGGGAAGGAAAAACTGTTTTTT; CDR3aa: CASSLSWAGKEKLFF
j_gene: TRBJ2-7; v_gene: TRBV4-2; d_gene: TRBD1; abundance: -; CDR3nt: TGTGCCAGCAGCCAAGATAAAGTAGGAGGGACAGGGGATCCCTACGAGCAGTACTTC; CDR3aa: CASSQDKVGGTGDPYEQYF
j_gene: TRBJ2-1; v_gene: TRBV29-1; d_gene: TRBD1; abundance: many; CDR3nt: TGCAGCGTTGGACAGGGGGGAGAGTACGAGCAGTTCTTC; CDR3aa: CSVGQGGEYEQFF
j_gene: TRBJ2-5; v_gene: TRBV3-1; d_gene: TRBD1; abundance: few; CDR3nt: TGTGCCAGCAGCGGACAGGTGGAAGAGACCCAGTACTTC; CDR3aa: CASSGQVEETQYF
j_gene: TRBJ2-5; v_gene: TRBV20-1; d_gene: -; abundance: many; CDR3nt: TGCAGTGCTAGTCGGTCGAGAAGCGGCAACCAAGAGACCCAGTACTTC; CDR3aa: CSASRSRSGNQETQYF
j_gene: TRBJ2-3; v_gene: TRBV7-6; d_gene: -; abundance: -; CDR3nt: TGTGCCAGCAGCCTCCGTGGGGCGGAAACGGGCACAGATACGCAGTATTTT; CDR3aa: CASSLRGAETGTDTQYF
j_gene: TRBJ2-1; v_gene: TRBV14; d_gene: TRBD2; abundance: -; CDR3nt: TGTGCCAGCAGCCAAGTGGTCTCCGGGGGGGAGCAGTTCTTC; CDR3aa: CASSQVVSGGEQFF
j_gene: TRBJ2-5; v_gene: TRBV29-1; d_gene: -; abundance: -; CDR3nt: TGCAGCGTTGAAGGTCGGCGGAAAGAGACCCAGTACTTC; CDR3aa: CSVEGRRKETQYF
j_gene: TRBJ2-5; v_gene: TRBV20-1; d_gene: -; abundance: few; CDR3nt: TGCAGTGCTAGTGCTCTTCCGGGGGAGACCCAGTACTTC; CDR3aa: CSASALPGETQYF
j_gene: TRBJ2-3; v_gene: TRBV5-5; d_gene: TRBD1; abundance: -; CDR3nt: TGTGCCAGCAGCTTGTTGACAGGGGGGGATACGCAGTATTTT; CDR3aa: CASSLLTGGDTQYF
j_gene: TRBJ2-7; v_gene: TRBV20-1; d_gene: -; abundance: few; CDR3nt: TGCAGTGCAGCTCCATTGGGGGCGCGTGAGCAGTACTTC; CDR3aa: CSAAPLGAREQYF
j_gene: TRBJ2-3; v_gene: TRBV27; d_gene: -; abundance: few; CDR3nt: TGTGCCAGCAGTATAGGGACGGATCTCACAGATACGCAGTATTTT; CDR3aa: CASSIGTDLTDTQYF
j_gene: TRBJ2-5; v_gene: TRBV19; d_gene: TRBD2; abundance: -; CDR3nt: TGTGCCAGCAGGTCTCTAGCGGGACAAGAGACCCAGTACTTC; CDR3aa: CASRSLAGQETQYF
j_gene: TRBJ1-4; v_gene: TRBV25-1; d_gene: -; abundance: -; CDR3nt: TGTGCCAGCAGTGGGTCGGAGCATACTGAAAAACTGTTTTTT; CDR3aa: CASSGSEHTEKLFF
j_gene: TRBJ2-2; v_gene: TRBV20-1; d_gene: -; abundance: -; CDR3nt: TGCAGTGCTAGAGTTTTTTCAAGCGGGCCTGCGAACACCGGGGAGCTGTTTTTT; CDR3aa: CSARVFSSGPANTGELFF
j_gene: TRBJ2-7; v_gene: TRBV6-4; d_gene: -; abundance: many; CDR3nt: TGTGCCAGCAGTATCTCACAGGGAACCTCCTACGAGCAGTACTTC; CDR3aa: CASSISQGTSYEQYF
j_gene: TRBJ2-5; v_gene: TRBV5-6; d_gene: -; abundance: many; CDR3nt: TGTGCCAGCAGCTTGGTTGAAGACCCACAAGAGACCCAGTACTTC; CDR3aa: CASSLVEDPQETQYF
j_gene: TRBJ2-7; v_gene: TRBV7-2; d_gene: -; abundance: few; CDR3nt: TGTGCCAGCAGTGACACTTCCTACGAGCAGTACTTC; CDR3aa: CASSDTSYEQYF
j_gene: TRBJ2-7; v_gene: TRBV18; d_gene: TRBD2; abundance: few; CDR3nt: TGTGCCAGCTCCGGACTAGCGGCCTACGAGCAGTACTTC; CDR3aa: CASSGLAAYEQYF
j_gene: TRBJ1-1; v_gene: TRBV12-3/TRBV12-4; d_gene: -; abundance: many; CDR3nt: TGTGCCAGCACCAGGGATCTGAACACTGAAGCTTTCTTT; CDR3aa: CASTRDLNTEAFF
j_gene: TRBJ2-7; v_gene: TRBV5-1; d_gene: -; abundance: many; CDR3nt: TGCGCCAGCAGCTCTACCGGGGCAATTTTCTACGAGCAGTACTTC; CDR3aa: CASSSTGAIFYEQYF
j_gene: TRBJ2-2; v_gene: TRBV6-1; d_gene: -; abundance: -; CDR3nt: TGTGCCAGCAGACCTGGACAGAACACCGGGGAGCTGTTTTTT; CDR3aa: CASRPGQNTGELFF
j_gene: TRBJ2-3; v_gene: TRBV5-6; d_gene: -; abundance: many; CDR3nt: TGTGCCAGCAGCTCACCCGCTGAGGCAGATACGCAGTATTTT; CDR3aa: CASSSPAEADTQYF
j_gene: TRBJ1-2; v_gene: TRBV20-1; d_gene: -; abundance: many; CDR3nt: TGCAGTGCCCCGACAGGCAACTATGGCTACACCTTC; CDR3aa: CSAPTGNYGYTF
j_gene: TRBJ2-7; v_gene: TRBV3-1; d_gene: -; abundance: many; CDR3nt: TGTGCCAGCAGCCTATCCGGGACGGGCTCCTACGAGCAGTACTTC; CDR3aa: CASSLSGTGSYEQYF
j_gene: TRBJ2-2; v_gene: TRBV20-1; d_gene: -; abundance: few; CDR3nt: TGCAGTGCCGCAGTGTTGGGGGAGCTGTTTTTT; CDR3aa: CSAAVLGELFF
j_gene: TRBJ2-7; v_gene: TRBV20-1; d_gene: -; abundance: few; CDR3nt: TGCAGTGCACCCGGACTACAAGACACGTTCCCCTACGAGCAGTACTTC; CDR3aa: CSAPGLQDTFPYEQYF
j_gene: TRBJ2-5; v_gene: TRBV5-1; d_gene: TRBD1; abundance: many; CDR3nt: TGCGCCAGCAGCTTGGCCGGCACAGGGGGCGGGCAAGAGACCCAGTACTTC; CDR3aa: CASSLAGTGGGQETQYF
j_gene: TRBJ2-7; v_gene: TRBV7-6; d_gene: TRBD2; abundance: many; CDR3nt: TGTGCCAGCAGCTCACTAGCGGGAGGAGGCTACGAGCAGTACTTC; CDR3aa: CASSSLAGGGYEQYF
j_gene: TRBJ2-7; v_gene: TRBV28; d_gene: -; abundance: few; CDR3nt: TGTGCCAGCAGTTTATGGGACAAGTCCTACGAGCAGTACTTC; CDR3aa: CASSLWDKSYEQYF
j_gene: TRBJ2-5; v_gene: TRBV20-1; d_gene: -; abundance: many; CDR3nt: TGCAGTGCTGGAAGGACGAGAGAGACCCAGTACTTC; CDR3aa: CSAGRTRETQYF
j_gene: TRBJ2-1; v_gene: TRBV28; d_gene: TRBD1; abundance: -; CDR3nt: TGTGCCAGCAGTCCGGGGGACAGGAGCTCCTACAATGAGCAGTTCTTC; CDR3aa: CASSPGDRSSYNEQFF
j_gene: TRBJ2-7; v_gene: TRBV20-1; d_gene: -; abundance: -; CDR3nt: TGCAGTGCTGCCGGGACGTACTCCTACGAGCAGTACTTC; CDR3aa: CSAAGTYSYEQYF
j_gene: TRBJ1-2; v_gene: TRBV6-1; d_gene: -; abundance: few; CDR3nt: TGTGCCAGCAGTGAAGCGCCTTCAGCTAACTATGGCTACACCTTC; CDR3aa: CASSEAPSANYGYTF